Presented here are 10 T cell receptor beta chains from one specimen sequenced in a study of blood T cell repertoires in COVID-19. This table comes from immunoSEQ multiplex PCR, and its TCRdb copy is limited to in-frame clones, with some not included. The sample lists around 200,000 clones, 80% to 90% seen once, with more than 3.5% in the top ten. Sequencing was done on a sample of PBMCs or T cells enriched from blood (not recorded which). Every receptor here comes from a woman aged 40-49 years with acute COVID-19.

The chain links TRBV29-1 to TRBJ1-2; no reliable D call. CDR1 and CDR2 from the germline V gene are SQVTM and ANQGSEA. This CDR3 region has 12 residues. V lost 7 bases and J lost 7, with 16 bases in between. The CDR3 DNA follows: TGCAGCGCCCAAGAACCATCAGGTGGCTACACCTTC. Translated, it gives CSAQEPSGGYTF.

CDR3 residues: CASSPPGSSTDTQYF. The CDR3 DNA reads as TGTGCCAGCTCACCACCAGGGAGTAGCACAGATACGCAGTATTTT. The chain employs TRBV18 and TRBJ2-3, with a weak D call TRBD2 (5 bases). Trimming took 0 bases from V and 0 from J, leaving 7 bases between them. The germline gives CDR1 KGHSH, CDR2 LQKENI. The CDR3 consists of 15 residues. The variable domain in full, completed from reference TRBV18 and TRBJ2-3, reads NAGVMQNPRHLVRRRGQEARLRCSPMKGHSHVYWYRQLPEEGLKFMVYLQKENIIDESGMPKERFSAEFPKEGPSILRIQQVVRGDSAAYFCASSPPGSSTDTQYFGPGTRLTVL.

The J gene is TRBJ2-1, the V gene TRBV2, with 9 bases identical to TRBD2. Germline-derived CDR1 and CDR2 are SNHLY and FYNNEI. The CDR3 totals 16 residues. The ends lost 1 base at V and 5 bases at J; junction bases unmatched: 6. The CDR3 protein is CASSEVGAGGNNEQFF. For the CDR3, the DNA is TGTGCCAGCAGTGAAGTCGGAGCGGGGGGAAACAATGAGCAGTTCTTC.

The chain couples TRBV9 to TRBJ2-1, with TRBD2 matching over 10 bases. Germline V gene sequence: CDR1 SGDLS, CDR2 YYNGEE. The V segment lost 2 bases and the J segment 7 bases; nucleotides outside the gene matches: 9. The CDR3 has 16 residues. CDR3 amino acids: CASSVDSGGAWNEQFF. CDR3 nucleotide sequence: TGTGCCAGCAGCGTGGACAGCGGGGGGGCCTGGAATGAGCAGTTCTTC.

Regarding this clone: Other nucleotide sequences in the sample specify the same CDR3. The chain joins TRBV9 to TRBJ1-2; 12 positions match TRBD1. Germline trimming cut 3 bases from V and 8 bases from J; bases unmatched to any gene: 5. Germline V gene sequence: CDR1 SGDLS, CDR2 YYNGEE. CDR3 length: 14 residues. The CDR3 region is CASSAGQGALGYTF. CDR3 bases: TGTGCCAGCAGCGCGGGACAGGGGGCGCTGGGCTACACCTTC. Full variable domain (rest looked up from reference TRBV9 and TRBJ1-2): DSGVTQTPKHLITATGQRVTLRCSPRSGDLSVYWYQQSLDQGLQFLIQYYNGEERAKGNILERFSAQQFPDLHSELNLSSLELGDSALYFCASSAGQGALGYTFGSGTRLTVV.

CDR3: CAISESTGGYTF. The DNA for the CDR3 is TGTGCCATCAGTGAGTCCACAGGCGGCTACACCTTC. The chain combines TRBV10-3 with TRBJ1-2; weak D call: TRBD1 (5 bases). Trimming removed 0 bases from V and 8 bases from J, with 7 bases in between. CDR3 length: 12 residues. The germline gives CDR1 ENHRY, CDR2 SYGVKD.

The chain couples TRBV30 to TRBJ1-1, with D possibly being TRBD1 (6 bases). The ends were cut back, 7 bases at V and 2 bases at J, with 20 bases in the middle. The CDR3 runs 15 residues. Germline V gene sequence: CDR1 GTSNPN, CDR2 SVGIG (reference sequence). The CDR3, as DNA: TGTGCCTCGACTTGGGGGCAGGGAATAAACACTGAAGCTTTCTTT. Amino acids: CASTWGQGINTEAFF.

This chain uses TRBV24-1 with TRBJ2-5; 10 nucleotides line up with TRBD1. CDR3 size: 15 residues. The V and J ends lost 2 bases and 4 bases, in that order; junction bases with no gene match: 3. From germline, CDR1 is KGHDR and CDR2 SFDVKD. The CDR3: CATSDWRTGGETQYF. The CDR3, as DNA: TGTGCCACCAGTGATTGGCGGACAGGGGGAGAGACCCAGTACTTC.

The J gene is TRBJ2-3, the V gene TRBV9; 10 bases fit TRBD1. The CDR3 consists of 15 residues. V shed 3 bases and J 2 bases; nucleotides not matched to a gene: 3. The germline V gene has CDR1 SGDLS and CDR2 YYNGEE. The CDR3 here is CASSGQGANTDTQYF. The CDR3 DNA sequence: TGTGCCAGCAGCGGACAGGGGGCGAACACAGATACGCAGTATTTT.

This clone was recorded a few times. The V and J genes are TRBV6-6 and TRBJ1-2, with a weak D call TRBD1 (5 bases). Trimming cost V 5 bases and J 2 bases, with 12 bases left between them. Germline V gene data show CDR1 as MNHNY and CDR2 as SVGAGI (reference sequence). The CDR3 covers 14 residues. CDR3 nucleotides: TGTGCCAGCAGTCATGAGCGGGACAACTATGGCTACACCTTC. Translating it yields CASSHERDNYGYTF.